What follows are 6 T cell receptor beta chains derived from one specimen sequenced in a study of blood T cell repertoires in COVID-19. The assay was immunoSEQ multiplex PCR, and TCRdb's table has in-frame clones only and misses some. This sample carries around 60,000 clones, 75% to 90% of them seen once, and the ten largest clones take approximately 1.2%. The specimen sequenced was peripheral blood. These receptors all stem from an elderly woman with acute or convalescent COVID-19.

As regards this clone: The same CDR3 arises from other DNA sequences in this sample as well. This chain uses TRBV18 with TRBJ2-3, with unresolved D. The germline V gene has CDR1 KGHSH and CDR2 LQKENI. This CDR3 region has 13 residues. Trimming stripped 3 bases from V and 0 bases from J, with 4 bases between. CDR3 protein: CASSPSSTDTQYF. The DNA of the CDR3 is TGTGCCAGCTCACCGTCTAGCACAGATACGCAGTATTTT.

The J gene is TRBJ2-1, the V gene TRBV30; 10 bases are a match to TRBD2. Trimming took 2 bases from V and 0 from J; bases not matched to a gene: 7. This CDR3 contains 17 residues. CDR1 GTSNPN and CDR2 SVGIG come from the germline V gene (reference sequence). The CDR3 loop is CAWSQSSGSNSYNEQFF. In DNA, the CDR3 is TGTGCCTGGAGTCAGTCTAGCGGGAGTAACTCCTACAATGAGCAGTTCTTC. Combining the CDR3 with reference TRBV30 and TRBJ2-1 gives the whole variable domain SQTIHQWPATLVQPVGSPLSLECTVEGTSNPNLYWYRQAAGRGLQLLFYSVGIGQISSEVPQNLSASRPQDRQFILSSKKLLLSDSGFYLCAWSQSSGSNSYNEQFFGPGTRLTVL.

In this sample, this clone turned up once. The chain combines TRBV18 with TRBJ2-7; 11 nucleotides match TRBD2. The CDR3 consists of 15 residues. Germline lookup yields CDR1 KGHSH and CDR2 LQKENI. J gave up 3 bases and V 1 base, and 2 bases lay outside the gene matches. CDR3 loop: CASSPRTSGLYEQYF. The DNA for the CDR3 is TGTGCCAGCTCACCACGGACTAGCGGGCTCTACGAGCAGTACTTC.

The chain employs TRBV4-2 and TRBJ1-4; D is possibly TRBD1 (6 bases). Between the trimmed V and J ends, which lost 3 bases and 4 bases, there was a span of 15 bases. The CDR3 contains 16 residues. Germline V CDR1 and CDR2: LGHNA, YNFKEQ. The CDR3 coding sequence is TGTGCCAGCAGCCATAGCCAGGGGCTGGATAATGAAAAACTGTTTTTT. Encoded protein: CASSHSQGLDNEKLFF.

This clone has a single count. The chain carries TRBV5-8 and TRBJ1-3; no reliable D call. The CDR3 contains 14 residues. The V gene lost 1 base and the J gene lost 1 base, with 6 bases spanning the gap. CDR1 is SGHTS and CDR2 is YDEGEE in the germline V gene. The CDR3 reads CASSLSGSGNTIYF. In DNA form, the CDR3 reads TGTGCCAGCAGCTTGAGCGGTTCTGGAAACACCATATATTTT.

The V call is TRBV28, the J call TRBJ1-5; D might be TRBD1 (6 bases). The V end was cut by 6 bases, the J end by 6 bases, with 21 bases between. Germline V gene data show CDR1 as MDHEN and CDR2 as SYDVKM. The CDR3 totals 16 residues. The chain's CDR3 is CASRPPNYREGQPQHF. The CDR3 DNA sequence: TGTGCCAGCAGACCTCCTAACTACAGGGAAGGTCAGCCCCAGCATTTT.